These 23 T cell receptor beta chains came from one sample sequenced in a study of OX40 agonist ivuxolimab in advanced cancers. Only in-frame clones appear in the TCRdb table, and some are missing; sequencing was by immunoSEQ multiplex PCR. In the table there are 72,000 or so clones, about 90% of which are singletons. The sequencing used CD4+ or CD8+ T cells sorted from blood, collected in a trial of the OX40 agonist ivuxolimab. These receptors came from an adult with an advanced solid tumor such as melanoma, head and neck, liver or kidney cancer.

This chain uses TRBV5-1 with TRBJ1-2, with D hard to call. CDR1 is SGHRS, CDR2 YFSETQ, per germline. CDR3 length: 14 amino acids. Trimming removed 4 bases at V and 6 bases at J, with 16 bases between. The CDR3, as DNA: TGCGCCAGCAGCCCGACCGGGGTCCTCGATGGCTACACCTTC. Its protein product is CASSPTGVLDGYTF.

V usage is TRBV7-9 and J usage is TRBJ2-2; no clear D. Trimming stripped 5 bases from V and 3 bases from J, with 13 bases between. This CDR3 has 15 residues. CDR1 and CDR2 (germline): SEHNR, FQNEAQ (reference sequence). In DNA, the CDR3 is TGTGCCAGCAGCCGGACGAGTGGTTACACCGGGGAGCTGTTTTTT. Translation: CASSRTSGYTGELFF.

The chain recombines TRBV6-5 with TRBJ2-7; TRBD1 matches at 9 bases. The CDR3 spans 14 residues. Per germline, CDR1 MNHEY and CDR2 SVGAGI. The V gene end was trimmed by 6 bases and the J gene end by 2 bases; junction bases not matched to a gene: 5. This CDR3 is CASRRDRAAYEQYF. The CDR3 nucleotides read TGTGCCAGCAGACGGGACAGGGCCGCCTACGAGCAGTACTTC.

Notes on this clone: The same CDR3 arises from other DNA sequences in this sample as well. The J gene is TRBJ2-5, the V gene TRBV28, with unresolved D. The V gene lost 5 bases and the J gene lost 4 bases, with 5 bases spanning the gap. The germline V gene encodes CDR1 MDHEN and CDR2 SYDVKM. The CDR3 spans 11 residues. The CDR3 DNA is TGTGCCAGCAGTCCCAGAGAGACCCAGTACTTC. Amino acids: CASSPRETQYF.

This chain connects TRBV27 to TRBJ2-7; D is unclear. The CDR3 is made up of 16 amino acids. V was shortened by 2 bases and J by 7 bases, with 21 bases between the two germline ends. Germline V gene sequence: CDR1 MNHEY, CDR2 SMNVEV (reference sequence). The CDR3 region has the DNA TGTGCCAGCAGTTTACTAGGGAATAGAGCGCCGTGGGAGCAGTACTTC. This translates into CASSLLGNRAPWEQYF.

This clone was counted once. This chain joins TRBV6-5 and TRBJ2-5; a weak D match, TRBD2 (5 bases). Trimming removed 5 bases at V and 4 bases at J, with 14 bases between. CDR1 and CDR2 from the germline V gene are MNHEY and SVGAGI. The CDR3 spans 14 residues. The chain's CDR3 is CASSEGFRGETQYF. CDR3 sequence (DNA): TGTGCCAGCAGTGAAGGATTCCGGGGAGAGACCCAGTACTTC.

This clone was seen a few times. This chain joins TRBV7-9 and TRBJ1-1; D uncertain. Germline CDR1 SEHNR, CDR2 FQNEAQ (reference sequence). Trimming stripped 5 bases from V and 0 bases from J, with 7 bases between. The CDR3 contains 13 residues. DNA for the CDR3: TGTGCCAGCAGCGCCTCCGTGAACACTGAAGCTTTCTTT. Its translation is CASSASVNTEAFF.

There are a few counts of this clone. This chain uses TRBV19 with TRBJ2-7; 8 nucleotides match TRBD2. Germline V gene sequence: CDR1 LNHDA, CDR2 SQIVND (reference sequence). CDR3 length: 17 residues. After removal of 4 bases from V and 4 bases from J, the junction contained 15 bases not matched to a gene. The CDR3 spells CASSNPSGGQSGYEQYF. For the CDR3, the DNA is TGTGCCAGTAGTAATCCATCGGGAGGGCAAAGTGGTTACGAGCAGTACTTC. The full variable domain, completed using reference TRBV19 and TRBJ2-7, is DGGITQSPKYLFRKEGQNVTLSCEQNLNHDAMYWYRQDPGQGLRLIYYSQIVNDFQKGDIAEGYSVSREKKESFPLTVTSAQKNPTAFYLCASSNPSGGQSGYEQYFGPGTRLTVT.

This chain connects TRBV2 to TRBJ1-1; D gene unclear. Germline V lookup: CDR1 SNHLY, CDR2 FYNNEI. Trimming took 7 bases from V and 0 from J, leaving 18 bases between them. CDR3 length: 16 amino acids. The CDR3 DNA sequence: TGTGCCAGCACCCGGGAAGGAAACCTATTGAACACTGAAGCTTTCTTT. This translates into CASTREGNLLNTEAFF.

The gene calls are TRBV10-3 and TRBJ2-3; 8 nucleotides align to TRBD2. There are 14 residues in the CDR3. V lost 6 bases to trimming and J lost 3 bases; unmatched junction nucleotides: 5. Germline-derived CDR1 and CDR2 are ENHRY and SYGVKD. DNA of the CDR3: TGTGCCATCAGAAGAGCGGGGGATACAGATACGCAGTATTTT. Protein: CAIRRAGDTDTQYF.

In its sample, this clone was seen once. The chain is built from TRBV7-1 and TRBJ1-5, with D possibly being TRBD1 (6 bases). TRBV7-1 is an ORF, and what it does is uncertain. CDR3 length: 14 residues. V dropped 5 bases and J dropped 4 bases, with 12 bases sitting between them. Here the CDR3 reads CASSQIQGNQPQHF. As DNA, the CDR3 is TGTGCCAGCAGCCAAATACAGGGAAATCAGCCCCAGCATTTT.

The rearrangement joins TRBV30 to TRBJ1-2; D not resolved. This CDR3 comprises 13 residues. V was cut by 0 bases and J by 8 bases, with 13 bases left in between. CDR1 is GTSNPN and CDR2 is SVGIG in the germline V gene (reference sequence). CDR3 nucleotides: TGTGCCTGGAGTGTACAGAGGGTCAGCGGCTACACCTTC. This codes for CAWSVQRVSGYTF.

In the case of this clone: One end of the junction does not line up with germline, which may come from a read error. The chain carries TRBV10-3 and TRBJ1-2, with D maybe TRBD1 (6 bases). The CDR3 runs 15 residues. Germline assignment: CDR1 ENHRY and CDR2 SYGVKD. DNA of the CDR3: TGTGCCAGCAGTGAAGGGCAGGGGACCATTAGGGGCTACACCTTC. Translated, it gives CASSEGQGTIRGYTF.

V and J are TRBV18 and TRBJ2-1; tentatively, D is TRBD1 or TRBD2 (5 bases each). CDR3 length: 15 residues. Germline V gives CDR1 KGHSH, CDR2 LQKENI. Trimming shortened V by 3 bases and J by 2 bases, and 11 bases separated the two germline ends. The CDR3 spells CASSPPGTPYNEQFF. The CDR3 region has the DNA TGTGCCAGCTCACCCCCTGGGACCCCCTACAATGAGCAGTTCTTC.

This clone was seen just once. The chain links TRBV19 to TRBJ2-1; 10 nucleotides line up with TRBD1. Looked up from germline, CDR1 is LNHDA and CDR2 is SQIVND (reference sequence). This CDR3 comprises 15 residues. V trimming: 8 bases; J trimming: 9 bases; junction bases outside the gene matches: 13. The CDR3 DNA follows: TGTGCCAGTTCTAAACCGGGACAGGGGTATAGTGAGCAGTTCTTC. Residues: CASSKPGQGYSEQFF.

Relative to its sample, this clone is medium-sized (0.01 to 0.1%). This chain connects TRBV5-4 to TRBJ1-2; perhaps TRBD1 as D (6 bases). Germline V gene data show CDR1 as SGHNT and CDR2 as YYREEE (reference sequence). The CDR3 totals 13 residues. Trimming shortened V by 6 bases and J by 4 bases, and 13 bases separated the two germline ends. In DNA form, the CDR3 reads TGTGCCAGCAACATAGGGGGGAGCTATGGCTACACCTTC. It yields the protein CASNIGGSYGYTF.

CDR3 in amino acids: CASGRGVANQPQHF. DNA for the CDR3: TGTGCCAGCGGCCGGGGGGTAGCAAATCAGCCCCAGCATTTT. The rearrangement uses TRBV7-8 and TRBJ1-5, with D possibly being TRBD1 (5 bases). V was cut by 8 bases and J by 4 bases, with 15 bases left in between. The CDR3 runs to 14 residues. Germline values: CDR1 SGHVS, CDR2 FQNEAQ.

This chain uses TRBV2 with TRBJ1-5; D is ambiguous. V was clipped by 4 bases and J by 3 bases, with 10 bases between them. This CDR3 has 14 residues. From germline, CDR1 is SNHLY and CDR2 FYNNEI. Here the CDR3 DNA reads TGTGCCAGCAGTGTGTCACAGTCCAATCAGCCCCAGCATTTT. Amino acids: CASSVSQSNQPQHF. Full variable domain (missing parts from reference TRBV2 and TRBJ1-5): EPEVTQTPSHQVTQMGQEVILRCVPISNHLYFYWYRQILGQKVEFLVSFYNNEISEKSEIFDDQFSVERPDGSNFTLKIRSTKLEDSAMYFCASSVSQSNQPQHFGDGTRLSIL.

The rearrangement links TRBV30 to TRBJ2-5; D may be TRBD2 (5 bases). There are 14 residues in the CDR3. CDR1 and CDR2 (germline): GTSNPN, SVGIG (reference sequence). V dropped 3 bases and J dropped 5 bases, with 16 bases sitting between them. In nucleotides, the CDR3 is TGTGCCTGGAGCAGAGGGATGTTTAGGGAGACCCAGTACTTC. It yields the protein CAWSRGMFRETQYF.

The V gene is TRBV5-6, the J gene TRBJ2-2, with D perhaps TRBD1 (6 bases). The CDR3 is made up of 16 amino acids. Trimming took 0 bases from V and 4 from J, leaving 13 bases between them. Looked up from germline, CDR1 is SGHDT and CDR2 is YYEEEE. The CDR3 DNA reads TGTGCCAGCAGCTTGGACCAGGGGTCGGGCACCGGGGAGCTGTTTTTT. It specifies CASSLDQGSGTGELFF.

V and J are TRBV30 and TRBJ1-2, with D hard to call. Deletions cut 5 bases from V and 6 bases from J, with 13 bases between. CDR1 and CDR2 from the germline V gene are GTSNPN and SVGIG (reference sequence). This CDR3 has 12 residues. CDR3 DNA sequence: TGTGCCTGGGGGTTAGTGCGTGATGGCTACACCTTC. Amino acids: CAWGLVRDGYTF.

This chain joins TRBV5-6 and TRBJ1-5; TRBD1 agrees at 9 bases. Trimming at V came to 3 bases and at J to 3 bases, leaving 7 bases not matched to a gene. Germline assignment: CDR1 SGHDT and CDR2 YYEEEE. This CDR3 spans 16 amino acids. CDR3 loop: CASSSSRQGDNQPQHF. CDR3 nucleotides: TGTGCCAGCAGCTCCAGCAGACAGGGGGACAATCAGCCCCAGCATTTT. Based on the CDR3 plus reference TRBV5-6 and TRBJ1-5, the full variable domain is DAGVTQSPTHLIKTRGQQVTLRCSPKSGHDTVSWYQQALGQGPQFIFQYYEEEERQRGNFPDRFSGHQFPNYSSELNVNALLLGDSALYLCASSSSRQGDNQPQHFGDGTRLSIL.

The gene calls are TRBV11-3 and TRBJ2-7; D unresolved. Germline lookup yields CDR1 SGHNT and CDR2 YENEEA. V lost 3 bases to trimming and J lost 2 bases, with 11 bases between them. The CDR3 covers 14 residues. DNA of the CDR3: TGTGCCAGCAGCTTCCCCAGGAACACCTACGAGCAGTACTTC. This gives the protein CASSFPRNTYEQYF.